The TCR beta chain under discussion was sequenced for a study of blood T cell repertoires in COVID-19. Across the study: Samples representing acute and convalescent COVID-19 were sourced from the United States, Italy and Spain. PBMCs, B-cell-depleted T cells, or T cells provided the cDNA or gDNA that made up the material.

Assay: immunoSEQ multiplex PCR; the TCRdb copy retains only in-frame clones and omits some. The sample yields under 350,000 clones, approximately 84% seen once. With V trimmed by 7 bases and J by 6 bases, 4 bases remained unmatched. The CDR3 spans 12 residues. Living in 24 US areas, the participants were between 18 and 89 years of age. Recovered participants had two consecutive negative NP/OP PCR tests, healthcare professional clearance, or symptom resolution. This receptor was taken from a man aged 25 to 40 who had recovered from COVID-19. The sequenced sample consisted of PBMCs or T cells enriched from blood (not recorded which). The gene calls are TRBV12-3 or TRBV12-4 and TRBJ1-2; the match to TRBD1 covers 8 bases. CDR3 amino acids: CASKTGGNGYTF. Here the CDR3 DNA reads TGTGCCAGCAAAACAGGGGGAAATGGCTACACCTTC.